What follows is one TCR beta chain and its context. The data are from a study of blood T cell repertoires in COVID-19. Sequenced by immunoSEQ multiplex PCR; TCRdb stores in-frame clones only, minus some. Of 200,000 to 250,000 clones in the sample, 80% to 90% were seen once. Trimming left V 0 bases short and J 1 base short, with 11 bases between. The germline V gene has CDR1 SGHRS and CDR2 YFSETQ. The CDR3 consists of 16 residues. The chain recombines TRBV5-1 with TRBJ2-4; D might be TRBD2 (7 bases). The sample comprised PBMCs or T cells enriched from blood (not recorded which). The TCR was taken from a man aged 35 to 55 who had recovered from COVID-19. The CDR3 region is CASSLAGGHAKNIQYF. The CDR3 DNA reads as TGCGCCAGCAGCTTGGCGGGGGGCCATGCCAAAAACATTCAGTACTTC.